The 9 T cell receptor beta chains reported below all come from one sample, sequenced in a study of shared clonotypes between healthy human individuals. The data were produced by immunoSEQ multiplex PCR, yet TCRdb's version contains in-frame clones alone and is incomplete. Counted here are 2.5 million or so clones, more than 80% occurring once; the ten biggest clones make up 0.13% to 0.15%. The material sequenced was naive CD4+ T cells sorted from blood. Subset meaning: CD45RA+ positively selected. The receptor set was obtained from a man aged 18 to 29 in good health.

CDR3 sequence (DNA): TGTGCCAGCAGCCTGACAGGGGCCCCCTACGAGCAGTACTTC. Translating it yields CASSLTGAPYEQYF. This chain uses TRBV6-5 with TRBJ2-7; TRBD1 aligns across 8 bases. The V and J ends lost 6 bases and 2 bases, in that order; junction bases with no gene match: 6. This CDR3 has 14 amino acids. Germline CDR1 MNHEY, CDR2 SVGAGI.

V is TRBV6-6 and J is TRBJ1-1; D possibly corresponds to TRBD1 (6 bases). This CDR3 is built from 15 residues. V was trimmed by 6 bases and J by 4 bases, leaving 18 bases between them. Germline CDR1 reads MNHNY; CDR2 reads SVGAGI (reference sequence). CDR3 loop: CASRPGGRESTEAFF. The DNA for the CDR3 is TGTGCCAGCAGGCCCGGGGGGCGAGAGAGCACTGAAGCTTTCTTT.

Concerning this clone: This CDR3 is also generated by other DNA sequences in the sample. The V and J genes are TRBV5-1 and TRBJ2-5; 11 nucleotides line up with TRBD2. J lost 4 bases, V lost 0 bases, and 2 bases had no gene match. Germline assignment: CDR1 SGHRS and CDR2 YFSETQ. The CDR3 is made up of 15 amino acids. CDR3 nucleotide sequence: TGCGCCAGCAGCTTGGGCACTAGCGGGGGAGAGACCCAGTACTTC. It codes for CASSLGTSGGETQYF.

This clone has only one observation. CDR3 region: CASSPHMATGAYEQYF. The CDR3 DNA follows: TGTGCCAGCAGTCCCCACATGGCAACCGGGGCCTACGAGCAGTACTTC. The chain combines TRBV11-2 with TRBJ2-7, with D tentatively TRBD2 (5 bases). The CDR3 is 16 amino acids. CDR1 and CDR2 (germline): SGHAT, FQNNGV. V lost 6 bases and J lost 2, with 20 bases in between.

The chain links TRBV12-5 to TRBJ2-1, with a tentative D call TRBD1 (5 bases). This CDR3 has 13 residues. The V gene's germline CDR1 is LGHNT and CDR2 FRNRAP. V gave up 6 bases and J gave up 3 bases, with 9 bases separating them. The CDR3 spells CASGLDSYNEQFF. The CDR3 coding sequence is TGTGCTAGTGGCCTCGACAGCTACAATGAGCAGTTCTTC.

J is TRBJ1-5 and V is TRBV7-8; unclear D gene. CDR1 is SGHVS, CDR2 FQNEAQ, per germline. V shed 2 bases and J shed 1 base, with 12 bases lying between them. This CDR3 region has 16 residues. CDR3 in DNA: TGTGCCAGCAGCTTAAAGGTGGGCGAGAGCAATCAGCCCCAGCATTTT. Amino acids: CASSLKVGESNQPQHF.

CDR3 amino acids: CASSKAETRRGVSYEQYF. CDR3 DNA: TGTGCCAGCAGCAAAGCCGAGACAAGAAGGGGGGTATCCTACGAGCAGTACTTC. The rearrangement joins TRBV21-1 to TRBJ2-7. TRBV21-1 is termed a pseudogene. CDR3 length: 18 amino acids.

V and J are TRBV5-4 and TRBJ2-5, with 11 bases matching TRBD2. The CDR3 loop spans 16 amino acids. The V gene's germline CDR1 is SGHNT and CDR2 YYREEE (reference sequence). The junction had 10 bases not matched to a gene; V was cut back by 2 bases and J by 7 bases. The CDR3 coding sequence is TGTGCCAGCAGCTTACTAGCGGGGGCAGGGGATCGGACCCAGTACTTC. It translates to CASSLLAGAGDRTQYF.

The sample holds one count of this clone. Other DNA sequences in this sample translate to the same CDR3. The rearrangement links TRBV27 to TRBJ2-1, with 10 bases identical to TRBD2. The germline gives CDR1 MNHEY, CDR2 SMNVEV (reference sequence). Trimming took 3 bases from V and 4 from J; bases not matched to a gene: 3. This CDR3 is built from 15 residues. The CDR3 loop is CASSFGTSVYNEQFF. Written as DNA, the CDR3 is TGTGCCAGCAGTTTCGGGACTAGCGTATACAATGAGCAGTTCTTC.